This paragraph reports one T cell receptor (beta chain). Its target is unknown. V lost 5 bases, J lost 7 bases, and 9 bases lay in between. This CDR3 has 12 residues. Germline V CDR1 and CDR2: LGHDT, YNNKEL (reference sequence). The data belong to a study of T cell responses to AZD1222 COVID-19 vaccine. Study-level points and caveats: Donor demographics were predominantly white British with a female majority; clonal diversity may be underestimated. Spike-specific TCR repertoires showed rising breadth and depth after two AZD1222 doses. Repertoires were obtained solely post-peak T cell response. Baseline seropositives among AZD1222 recipients totaled only 6 or 7.

TCRdb keeps only in-frame clones here, not all; method: immunoSEQ multiplex PCR. The sample holds about 190,000 clones, approximately 92% seen once. The material was peripheral blood, obtained on day 0 of AZD1222 vaccination. This TCR derives from an adult in good health. V and J are TRBV3-1 (or the pseudogene TRBV3-2) and TRBJ2-1; D is uncertain. CDR3 sequence (DNA): TGTGCCAGCAGCGAGAGGAAGAATGAGCAGTTCTTC. Translation gives CASSERKNEQFF.